One sample yielded the 21 T cell receptor beta chains listed below, sequenced in a study of blood T cell repertoires in COVID-19. Using immunoSEQ multiplex PCR, the repertoire was profiled, and TCRdb retains in-frame clones only, with some absent. In the table there are roughly 230,000 clones, about 88% of which are singletons. The sequencing input was peripheral blood. These receptors originate from a man between 65 and 85 years old with acute or convalescent COVID-19.

The chain couples TRBV5-1 to TRBJ1-2; possibly TRBD1 for D (6 bases). Per germline, CDR1 SGHRS and CDR2 YFSETQ. This CDR3 has 14 amino acids. Between the trimmed V and J ends, which lost 4 bases and 3 bases, there was a span of 13 bases. Here the CDR3 DNA reads TGCGCCAGCAGCGAAGGACAGATTCACTATGGCTACACCTTC. As protein: CASSEGQIHYGYTF.

The rearrangement links TRBV19 to TRBJ2-7; TRBD1 is a possible D gene (5 bases). Germline values: CDR1 LNHDA, CDR2 SQIVND (reference sequence). Trimming left V 6 bases short and J 5 bases short, with 20 bases between. The CDR3 spans 15 residues. CDR3 residues: CASRDRGIVSDEQYF. In nucleotides, the CDR3 is TGTGCCAGTAGAGATAGGGGAATCGTCAGTGACGAGCAGTACTTC.

This chain uses TRBV15 with TRBJ2-6; 7 positions match TRBD1. CDR1 and CDR2 (germline): LNHNV, YYDKDF (reference sequence). The CDR3 length is 17 residues. Trimming removed 8 bases from V and 0 bases from J; junction bases left unmatched: 10. The CDR3 bases are TGTGCCACCCGGCGGGCAGGACAGGTCTCTGGGGCCAACGTCCTGACTTTC. This gives the protein CATRRAGQVSGANVLTF.

This clone has just one count. The chain links TRBV3-1 (or the pseudogene TRBV3-2) to TRBJ2-3; possible D gene TRBD1, 6 bases. Looked up from germline, CDR1 is LGHDT and CDR2 is YNNKEL (reference sequence). The CDR3 has 14 amino acids. V was pared by 0 bases and J by 5 bases, with 9 bases between. CDR3: CASSQDARGDTQYF. CDR3 nucleotides: TGTGCCAGCAGCCAAGACGCCAGGGGAGATACGCAGTATTTT.

This chain links TRBV19 with TRBJ1-2; TRBD1 matches 9 bases. Germline loops: CDR1 LNHDA, CDR2 SQIVND (reference sequence). This CDR3 is built from 15 residues. The J segment lost 5 bases and the V segment lost 3 bases, leaving 7 bases of the junction unmatched. The CDR3 bases are TGTGCCAGTAGTATCCGGCGTGGGACAGGGTATGGCTACACCTTC. It specifies CASSIRRGTGYGYTF.

V gene TRBV2 combines with J gene TRBJ2-2; D perhaps matches TRBD2 (5 bases). The ends were cut back, 2 bases at V and 6 bases at J, with 7 bases in the middle. The CDR3 covers 13 residues. From germline, CDR1 is SNHLY and CDR2 FYNNEI. The CDR3 DNA sequence: TGTGCCAGCAGTGAAACTAGGGCCGGGGAGCTGTTTTTT. Residues: CASSETRAGELFF.

V is TRBV12-3 or TRBV12-4 and J is TRBJ2-7; 8 nucleotides line up with TRBD2. CDR3 length: 13 amino acids. V lost 4 bases to trimming and J lost 6 bases; unmatched junction nucleotides: 5. Here the CDR3 DNA reads TGTGCCAGCAGTTACCGGGAGGGCGGCGAGCAGTACTTC. It specifies CASSYREGGEQYF.

There are a few counts of this clone. The chain employs TRBV7-9 and TRBJ2-7; 14 bases are a match to TRBD2. This CDR3 has 16 residues. The germline CDR1 and CDR2 sequences are SEHNR and FQNEAQ (reference sequence). V shed 4 bases, J shed 7 bases, and the junction held 9 bases outside the gene matches. Written as DNA, the CDR3 is TGTGCCAGCAGCTACTTTTCGGGACTAGCGGGAGTTGAGCAGTACTTC. As protein: CASSYFSGLAGVEQYF.

This chain joins TRBV13 and TRBJ2-3, with D perhaps matching TRBD1 (6 bases). Looked up from germline, CDR1 is PRHDT and CDR2 is FYEKMQ (reference sequence). Trimming cost V 2 bases and J 0 bases, with 9 bases left between them. This CDR3 has 15 residues. CDR3 residues: CASSLYRASTDTQYF. The CDR3 DNA sequence: TGTGCCAGCAGCTTATACAGGGCTAGCACAGATACGCAGTATTTT.

There are a few counts of this clone. V is TRBV5-5 and J is TRBJ1-2, with 9 bases aligning to TRBD1. The CDR3 length is 13 residues. V lost 0 bases, J lost 13 bases, and 7 bases stayed unmatched. Germline V gene sequence: CDR1 SGHKS, CDR2 YYEKEE (reference sequence). As DNA, the CDR3 is TGTGCCAGCAGCTTGGAACAGGGGGCCCTCTGCACCTTC. Translated: CASSLEQGALCTF. Based on the CDR3 plus reference TRBV5-5 and TRBJ1-2, the full variable domain is DAGVTQSPTHLIKTRGQQVTLRCSPISGHKSVSWYQQVLGQGPQFIFQYYEKEERGRGNFPDRFSARQFPNYSSELNVNALLLGDSALYLCASSLEQGALCTFGSGTRLTVV.

The chain recombines TRBV12-3 or TRBV12-4 with TRBJ2-7; maybe TRBD1 (6 bases). The CDR3 extends over 13 amino acids. V gave up 8 bases and J gave up 0 bases, with 11 bases separating them. The CDR3 DNA follows: TGTGCCAGCCGGGACACTGCCTCCTACGAGCAGTACTTC. Translating it yields CASRDTASYEQYF.

A single count supports this clone. The chain carries TRBV11-2 and TRBJ1-2; D is perhaps TRBD1 (6 bases). The CDR3 loop spans 14 amino acids. Per germline, CDR1 SGHAT and CDR2 FQNNGV. V was pared by 5 bases and J by 4 bases, with 14 bases between. CDR3: CASSASTGPYGYTF. CDR3 bases: TGTGCCAGCAGCGCGTCGACAGGACCCTATGGCTACACCTTC.

This chain uses TRBV4-2 with TRBJ2-5; 12 positions agree with TRBD2. The CDR3 runs to 17 residues. The V gene's germline CDR1 is LGHNA and CDR2 YNFKEQ. V shed 0 bases and J 4 bases; nucleotides not matched to a gene: 6. The CDR3 DNA follows: TGTGCCAGCAGCCAAGATCCACTAGCGGGAGGTGGAGAGACCCAGTACTTC. Its translation: CASSQDPLAGGGETQYF.

The rearrangement links TRBV29-1 to TRBJ1-1, with no clear D. Germline V gives CDR1 SQVTM, CDR2 ANQGSEA. The CDR3 loop spans 12 amino acids. V was cut by 6 bases and J by 6 bases, with 14 bases left in between. CDR3 in DNA: TGCAGCGTAAAATATGGAGAGGCTGAAGCTTTCTTT. Protein: CSVKYGEAEAFF. The full variable domain, with the rest looked up from reference TRBV29-1 and TRBJ1-1, is SAVISQKPSRDICQRGTSLTIQCQVDSQVTMMFWYRQQPGQSLTLIATANQGSEATYESGFVIDKFPISRPNLTFSTLTVSNMSPEDSSIYLCSVKYGEAEAFFGQGTRLTVV.

In its sample, this clone was seen once. Mismatch with germline at one junction end may stem from a read error. The chain employs TRBV3-1 (or the pseudogene TRBV3-2) and TRBJ2-7; 11 bases fit TRBD2. The V gene's germline CDR1 is LGHDT and CDR2 YNNKEL (reference sequence). The CDR3 runs 15 residues. The CDR3 spells CASSPTSGNSHEQYF. For the CDR3, the DNA is TGTGCCAGCAGTCCGACTAGCGGGAACTCCCACGAGCAGTACTTC.

This chain links TRBV5-1 with TRBJ2-1; D might be TRBD2 (5 bases). CDR1 and CDR2 from the germline V gene are SGHRS and YFSETQ. Between the trimmed V and J ends, which lost 0 bases and 4 bases, there was a span of 17 bases. The CDR3 runs 17 residues. CDR3 sequence (DNA): TGCGCCAGCAGCTTGGAACTCGCGGCGGGCCTTTACAATGAGCAGTTCTTC. It yields the protein CASSLELAAGLYNEQFF. The full variable domain, rest sourced from reference TRBV5-1 and TRBJ2-1, is KAGVTQTPRYLIKTRGQQVTLSCSPISGHRSVSWYQQTPGQGLQFLFEYFSETQRNKGNFPGRFSGRQFSNSRSEMNVSTLELGDSALYLCASSLELAAGLYNEQFFGPGTRLTVL.

The chain has TRBV7-6 and TRBJ2-2; TRBD1 aligns across 7 bases. The germline CDR1 and CDR2 sequences are SGHVS and FNYEAQ. The CDR3 contains 17 residues. V was pared by 4 bases and J by 2 bases, with 10 bases of the junction left unmatched. The CDR3 DNA reads TGTGCCAGCAGCTCTCGACAGGGCCAAACAAACACCGGGGAGCTGTTTTTT. The encoded protein is CASSSRQGQTNTGELFF.

There are a few counts of this clone. The gene calls are TRBV6-5 and TRBJ2-1; D possibly corresponds to TRBD2 (5 bases). The CDR3 sequence is 14 residues long. Germline V gene data show CDR1 as MNHEY and CDR2 as SVGAGI. Trimming pared 8 bases from V and 4 bases from J, leaving 15 bases between. The CDR3 spells CASAKGSAYNEQFF. The CDR3 DNA reads TGTGCCAGCGCTAAAGGGAGCGCTTACAATGAGCAGTTCTTC.

Only a few counts were recorded for this clone. The J gene is TRBJ2-5, the V gene TRBV30; no reliable D call. Germline CDR1 GTSNPN, CDR2 SVGIG (reference sequence). V lost 2 bases, J lost 5 bases, and 12 bases lay in between. This CDR3 region has 13 residues. The CDR3 here is CAWSRVVGETQYF. The DNA for the CDR3 is TGTGCCTGGAGTCGGGTAGTAGGTGAGACCCAGTACTTC.

The chain uses TRBV12-3 or TRBV12-4 and TRBJ2-3, with D unclear. The CDR3 runs 13 residues. Trimming cost V 6 bases and J 8 bases, with 15 bases left between them. CDR3 sequence reads: CASSALLSSTQYF. The CDR3 DNA reads TGTGCCAGCAGCGCCCTACTTTCAAGTACGCAGTATTTT.

The J gene is TRBJ2-1, the V gene TRBV5-1; a possible D gene is TRBD2 (5 bases). This CDR3 comprises 14 residues. Germline lookup yields CDR1 SGHRS and CDR2 YFSETQ. Trimming shortened V by 7 bases and J by 5 bases, and 16 bases separated the two germline ends. CDR3 residues: CASGPMSGNNEQFF. CDR3 in DNA: TGCGCCAGCGGACCGATGAGCGGTAACAATGAGCAGTTCTTC.